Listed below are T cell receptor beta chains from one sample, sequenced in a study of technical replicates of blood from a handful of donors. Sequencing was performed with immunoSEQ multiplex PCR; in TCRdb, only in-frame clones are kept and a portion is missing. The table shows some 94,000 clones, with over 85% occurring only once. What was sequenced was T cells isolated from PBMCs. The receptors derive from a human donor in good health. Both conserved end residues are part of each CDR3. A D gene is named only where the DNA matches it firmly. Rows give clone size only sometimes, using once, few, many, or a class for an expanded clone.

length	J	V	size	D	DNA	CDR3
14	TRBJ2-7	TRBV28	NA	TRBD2	TGTGCCAGCGCCACCGCCGGGAGGGGTTTGGAGCAGTACTTC	CASATAGRGLEQYF
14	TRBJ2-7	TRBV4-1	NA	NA	TGCGCCAGCAGCCAAGCGTACTTTTACTACGAGCAGTACTTC	CASSQAYFYYEQYF
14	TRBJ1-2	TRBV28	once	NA	TGTGCCAGCAGTTTATCTCACAGGTCCTATGGCTACACCTTC	CASSLSHRSYGYTF
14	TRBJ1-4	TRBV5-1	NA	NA	TGCGCCAGCAGGGTCCGGGGAAACGATGAAAAACTGTTTTTT	CASRVRGNDEKLFF
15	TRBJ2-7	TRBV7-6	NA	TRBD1	TGTGCCAGCAGCTTAGTTGGGACAGGGTCCTACGAGCAGTACTTC	CASSLVGTGSYEQYF
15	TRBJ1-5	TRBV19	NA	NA	TGTGCCAGTAGTGTGGGGCAGTATAGCAATCAGCCCCAGCATTTT	CASSVGQYSNQPQHF
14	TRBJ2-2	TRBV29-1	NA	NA	TGCAGCGTCATCGTAGGACAGAACACCGGGGAGCTGTTTTTT	CSVIVGQNTGELFF
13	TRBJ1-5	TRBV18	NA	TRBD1	TGTGCCAGCTCACCAGAACAGGGGCAGCCCCAGCATTTT	CASSPEQGQPQHF
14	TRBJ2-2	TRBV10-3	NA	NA	TGTGCCATCAGTGACAGGGTGGGCACCGGGGAGCTGTTTTTT	CAISDRVGTGELFF
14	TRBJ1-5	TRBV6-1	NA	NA	TGTGCCAGCAGTCACTACTCTCTAGATCAGCCCCAGCATTTT	CASSHYSLDQPQHF
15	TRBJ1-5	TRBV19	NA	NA	TGTGCCAGTAGTACCGCGTTATTTAGCAATCAGCCCCAGCATTTT	CASSTALFSNQPQHF
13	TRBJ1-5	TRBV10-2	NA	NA	TGCGCCAGCGGGGACTATAGCAATCAGCCCCAGCATTTT	CASGDYSNQPQHF
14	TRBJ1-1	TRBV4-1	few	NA	TGCGCCAGCAGCCAACCAAGGTCGAGGGCTGAAGCTTTCTTT	CASSQPRSRAEAFF
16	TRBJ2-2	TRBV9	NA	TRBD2	TGTGCCAGCAGCGTAGAACTAGCGGGGGACACCGGGGAGCTGTTTTTT	CASSVELAGDTGELFF
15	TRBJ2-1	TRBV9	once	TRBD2	TGTGCCAGCAGCATATCTGGACTAGCTTTTGGTGAGCAGTTCTTC	CASSISGLAFGEQFF
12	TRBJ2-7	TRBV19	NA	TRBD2	TGTGCCAGTCGGGGGGGGGTCTACGAGCAGTACTTC	CASRGGVYEQYF